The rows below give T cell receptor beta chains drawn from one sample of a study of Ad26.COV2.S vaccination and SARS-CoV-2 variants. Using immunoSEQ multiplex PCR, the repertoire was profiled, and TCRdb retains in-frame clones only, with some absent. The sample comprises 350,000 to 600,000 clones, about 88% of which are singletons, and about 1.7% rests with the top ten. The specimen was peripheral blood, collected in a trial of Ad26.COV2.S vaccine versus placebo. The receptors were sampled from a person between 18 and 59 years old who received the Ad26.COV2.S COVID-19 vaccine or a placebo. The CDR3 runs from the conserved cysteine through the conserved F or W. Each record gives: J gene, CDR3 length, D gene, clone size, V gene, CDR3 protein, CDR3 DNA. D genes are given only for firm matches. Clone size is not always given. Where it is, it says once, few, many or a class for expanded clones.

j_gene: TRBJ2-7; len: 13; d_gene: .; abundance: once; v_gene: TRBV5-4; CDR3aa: CAVSESRAYEQYF; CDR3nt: TGTGCAGTGTCAGAATCCCGTGCCTACGAGCAGTACTTC
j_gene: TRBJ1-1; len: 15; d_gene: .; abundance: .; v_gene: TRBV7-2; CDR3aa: CASSLERTKNTEAFF; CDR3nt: TGTGCCAGCAGCTTAGAGCGGACAAAGAACACTGAAGCTTTCTTT
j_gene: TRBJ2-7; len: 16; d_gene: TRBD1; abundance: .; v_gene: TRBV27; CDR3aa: CASSLSRTGHTYEQYF; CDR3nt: TGTGCCAGCAGTTTATCAAGGACAGGCCACACCTACGAGCAGTACTTC
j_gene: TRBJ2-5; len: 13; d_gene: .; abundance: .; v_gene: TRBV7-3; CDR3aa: CASSLQGTETQYF; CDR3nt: TGTGCCAGCAGCCTACAGGGTACCGAGACCCAGTACTTC
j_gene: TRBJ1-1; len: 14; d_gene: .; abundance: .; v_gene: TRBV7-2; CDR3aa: CASSSTKGLAEAFF; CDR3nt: TGTGCCAGCAGCTCCACCAAGGGTTTGGCTGAAGCTTTCTTT
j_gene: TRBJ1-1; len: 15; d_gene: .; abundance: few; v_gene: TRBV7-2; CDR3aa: CASSPSAGMNTEAFF; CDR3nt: TGTGCCAGCAGCCCATCCGCAGGCATGAACACTGAAGCTTTCTTT
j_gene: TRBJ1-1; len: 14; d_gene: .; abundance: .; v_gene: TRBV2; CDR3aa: CASRFEGLNTEAFF; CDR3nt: TGTGCCAGCCGATTCGAAGGGCTGAACACTGAAGCTTTCTTT
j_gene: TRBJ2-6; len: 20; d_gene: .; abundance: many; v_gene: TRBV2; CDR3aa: CASGELNRWGDTSGANVLTF; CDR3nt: TGTGCCAGCGGGGAGCTAAATCGGTGGGGAGACACTTCGGGGGCCAACGTCCTGACTTTC
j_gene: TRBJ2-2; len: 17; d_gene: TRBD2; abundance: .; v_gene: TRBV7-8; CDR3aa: CASSLVLAGVNIGELFF; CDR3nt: TGTGCCAGCAGCTTAGTCCTCGCGGGAGTCAATATCGGGGAGCTGTTTTTT
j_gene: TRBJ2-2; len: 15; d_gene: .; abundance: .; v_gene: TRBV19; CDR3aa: CATTLGGRGTGELFF; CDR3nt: TGTGCCACCACCTTGGGGGGGCGAGGCACCGGGGAGCTGTTTTTT
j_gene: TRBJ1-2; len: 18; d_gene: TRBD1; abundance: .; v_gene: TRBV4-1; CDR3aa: CASSQESGQGASTYGYTF; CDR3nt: TGCGCCAGCAGCCAAGAATCGGGACAGGGGGCGAGTACCTATGGCTACACCTTC
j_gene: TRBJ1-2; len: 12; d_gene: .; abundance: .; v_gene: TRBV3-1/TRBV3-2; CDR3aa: CASSQEFYGYTF; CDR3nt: TGTGCCAGCAGCCAAGAATTCTATGGCTACACCTTC
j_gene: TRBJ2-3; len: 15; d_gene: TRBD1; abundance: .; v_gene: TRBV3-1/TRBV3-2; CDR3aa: CASSQGQGVTDTQYF; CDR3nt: TGTGCCAGCAGCCAAGGGCAGGGGGTGACAGATACGCAGTATTTT
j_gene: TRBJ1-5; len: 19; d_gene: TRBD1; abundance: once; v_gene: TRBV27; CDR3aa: CASRNSGTGGNVGNQPQHF; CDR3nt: TGTGCCAGCAGAAACTCCGGGACAGGGGGAAATGTAGGCAATCAGCCCCAGCATTTT
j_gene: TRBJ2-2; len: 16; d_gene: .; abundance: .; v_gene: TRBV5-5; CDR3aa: CASRWDLDRTTGELFF; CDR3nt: TGTGCCAGCAGATGGGACCTGGACAGAACCACCGGGGAGCTGTTTTTT
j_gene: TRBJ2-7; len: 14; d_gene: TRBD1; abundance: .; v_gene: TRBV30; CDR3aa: CAWAGTGGSYEQYF; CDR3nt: TGTGCCTGGGCGGGGACAGGGGGTTCCTACGAGCAGTACTTC
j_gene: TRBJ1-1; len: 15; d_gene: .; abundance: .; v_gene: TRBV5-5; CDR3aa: CASSNRPAMNTEAFF; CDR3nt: TGTGCCAGCAGCAATAGGCCGGCTATGAACACTGAAGCTTTCTTT
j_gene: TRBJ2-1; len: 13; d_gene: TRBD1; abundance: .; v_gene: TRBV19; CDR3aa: CATTKDRDNEQFF; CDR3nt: TGTGCCACTACCAAAGACAGGGACAATGAGCAGTTCTTC
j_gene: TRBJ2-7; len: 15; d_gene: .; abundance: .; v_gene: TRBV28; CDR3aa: CASSLSRRAPYEQYF; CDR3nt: TGTGCCAGCAGTTTATCGAGAAGGGCCCCCTACGAGCAGTACTTC
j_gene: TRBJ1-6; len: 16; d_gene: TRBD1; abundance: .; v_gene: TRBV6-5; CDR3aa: CASSFGVDRALGPLHF; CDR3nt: TGTGCCAGCAGTTTTGGGGTCGACAGGGCCCTTGGACCCCTCCACTTT
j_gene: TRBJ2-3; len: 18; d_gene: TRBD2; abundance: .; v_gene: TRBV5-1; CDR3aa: CASSQIKTSGGITDTQYF; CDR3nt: TGCGCCAGCAGCCAGATAAAAACTAGCGGGGGAATCACAGATACGCAGTATTTT
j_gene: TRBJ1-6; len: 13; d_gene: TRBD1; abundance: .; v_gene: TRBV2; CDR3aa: CASRGTGESPLHF; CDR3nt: TGTGCCAGCAGGGGGACAGGGGAATCACCCCTCCACTTT
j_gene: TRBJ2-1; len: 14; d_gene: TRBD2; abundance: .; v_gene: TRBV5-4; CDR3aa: CASSLQRGDFEQFF; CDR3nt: TGTGCCAGCAGCTTGCAGCGGGGGGACTTTGAGCAGTTCTTC
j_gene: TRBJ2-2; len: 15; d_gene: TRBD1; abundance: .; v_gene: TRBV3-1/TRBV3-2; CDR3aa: CASSLAGTATGELFF; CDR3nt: TGTGCCAGCAGTCTCGCCGGGACAGCCACCGGGGAGCTGTTTTTT
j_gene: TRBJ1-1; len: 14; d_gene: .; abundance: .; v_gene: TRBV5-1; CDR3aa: CASSLGLGDTEAFF; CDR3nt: TGCGCCAGCAGCTTGGGTCTAGGGGACACTGAAGCTTTCTTT
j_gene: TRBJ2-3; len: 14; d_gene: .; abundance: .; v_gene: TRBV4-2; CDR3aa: CASSQRVSTDTQYF; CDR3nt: TGTGCCAGCAGCCAACGGGTGAGCACAGATACGCAGTATTTT
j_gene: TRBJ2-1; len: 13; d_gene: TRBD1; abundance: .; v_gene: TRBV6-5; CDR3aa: CASSVPGQDLQFF; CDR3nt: TGTGCCAGCAGCGTCCCGGGACAGGATTTACAGTTCTTC
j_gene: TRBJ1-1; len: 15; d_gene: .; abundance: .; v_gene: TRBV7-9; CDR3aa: CASSLASVAATEAFF; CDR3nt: TGTGCCAGCAGCTTAGCGTCGGTCGCGGCGACTGAAGCTTTCTTT
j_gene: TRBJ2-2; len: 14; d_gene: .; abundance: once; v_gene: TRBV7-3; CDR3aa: CASSPTLGTGELFF; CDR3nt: TGTGCCAGCAGCCCAACTTTGGGCACCGGGGAGCTGTTTTTT
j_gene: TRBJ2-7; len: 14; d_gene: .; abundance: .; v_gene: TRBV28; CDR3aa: CASSLLGGAYEQYF; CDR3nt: TGTGCCAGCAGTTTACTCGGAGGCGCCTACGAGCAGTACTTC
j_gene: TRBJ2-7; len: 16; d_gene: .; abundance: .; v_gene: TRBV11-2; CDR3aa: CASSRDVGTSTYEQYF; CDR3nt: TGTGCCAGCAGCCGTGATGTGGGGACTTCCACCTACGAGCAGTACTTC
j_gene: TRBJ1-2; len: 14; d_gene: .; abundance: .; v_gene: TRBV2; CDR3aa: CASSVGQGPYGYTF; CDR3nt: TGTGCCAGCAGTGTGGGGCAGGGTCCATATGGCTACACCTTC
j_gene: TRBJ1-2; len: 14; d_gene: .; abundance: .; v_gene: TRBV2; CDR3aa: CASNNVPLNYGYTF; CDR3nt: TGTGCCAGCAATAATGTGCCCCTTAACTATGGCTACACCTTC
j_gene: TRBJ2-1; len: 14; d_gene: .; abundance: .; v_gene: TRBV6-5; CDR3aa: CASAHRLSYNEQFF; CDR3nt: TGTGCCAGCGCCCACCGCCTGAGCTACAATGAGCAGTTCTTC
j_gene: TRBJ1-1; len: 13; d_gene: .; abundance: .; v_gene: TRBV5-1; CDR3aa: CASSLAWTTEAFF; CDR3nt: TGCGCCAGCAGCTTGGCCTGGACCACTGAAGCTTTCTTT
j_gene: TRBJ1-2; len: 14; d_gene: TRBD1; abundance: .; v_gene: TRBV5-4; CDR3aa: CASSFGTANYGYTF; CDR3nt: TGTGCCAGCAGCTTCGGGACAGCTAACTATGGCTACACCTTC
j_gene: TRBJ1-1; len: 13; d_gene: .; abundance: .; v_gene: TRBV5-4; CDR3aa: CASSFGLGTEAFF; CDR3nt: TGTGCCAGCAGCTTCGGACTGGGGACTGAAGCTTTCTTT
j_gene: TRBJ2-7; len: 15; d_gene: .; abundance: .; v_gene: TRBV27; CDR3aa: CASSPIPTASYEQYF; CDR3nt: TGTGCCAGCAGTCCTATCCCGACAGCCTCCTACGAGCAGTACTTC
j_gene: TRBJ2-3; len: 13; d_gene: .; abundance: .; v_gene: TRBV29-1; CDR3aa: CSVEDRLTEVQYF; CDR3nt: TGCAGCGTTGAAGATCGACTTACTGAGGTGCAGTATTTT
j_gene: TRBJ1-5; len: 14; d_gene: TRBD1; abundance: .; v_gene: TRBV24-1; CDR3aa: CATLRDREDQPQHF; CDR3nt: TGTGCCACCCTAAGAGACAGGGAGGATCAGCCCCAGCATTTT
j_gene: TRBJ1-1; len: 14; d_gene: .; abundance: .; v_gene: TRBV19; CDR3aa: CASSSGARYTEAFF; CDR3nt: TGTGCCAGTAGTAGCGGGGCTAGGTACACTGAAGCTTTCTTT
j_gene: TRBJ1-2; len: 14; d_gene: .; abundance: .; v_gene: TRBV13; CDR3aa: CASTRSGRNYGYTF; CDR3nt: TGTGCCAGCACTCGGTCAGGCCGTAACTATGGCTACACCTTC
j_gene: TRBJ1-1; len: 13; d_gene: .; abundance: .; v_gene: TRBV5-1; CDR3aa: CASLPDRGKEAFF; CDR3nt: TGCGCCAGTCTACCGGACAGAGGAAAGGAAGCTTTCTTT
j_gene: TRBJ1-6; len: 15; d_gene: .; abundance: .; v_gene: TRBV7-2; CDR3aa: CASSQGGRWNSPLHF; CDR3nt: TGTGCCAGCAGCCAAGGGGGGCGCTGGAATTCACCCCTCCACTTT
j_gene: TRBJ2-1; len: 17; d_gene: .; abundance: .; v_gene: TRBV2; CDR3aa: CASSETLTGDSYNEQFF; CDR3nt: TGTGCCAGCAGTGAAACCTTAACAGGTGACTCCTACAATGAGCAGTTCTTC
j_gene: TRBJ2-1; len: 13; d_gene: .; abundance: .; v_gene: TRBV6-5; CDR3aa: CASRGGWGIEQFF; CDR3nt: TGTGCCAGCAGGGGGGGATGGGGCATTGAGCAGTTCTTC
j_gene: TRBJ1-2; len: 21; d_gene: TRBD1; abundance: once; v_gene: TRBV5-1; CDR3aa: CASSNPSGSGGPGTVNYGYTF; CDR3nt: TGCGCCAGCAGCAACCCTTCCGGGTCGGGAGGGCCCGGGACAGTTAACTATGGCTACACCTTC
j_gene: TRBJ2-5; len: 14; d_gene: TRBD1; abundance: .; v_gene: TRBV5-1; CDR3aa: CASSYGQGQETQYF; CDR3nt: TGCGCCAGCAGCTATGGACAGGGCCAAGAGACCCAGTACTTC
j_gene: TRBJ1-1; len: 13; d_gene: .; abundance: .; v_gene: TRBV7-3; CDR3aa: CASSLDMNTEAFF; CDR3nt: TGTGCCAGCAGCTTGGACATGAACACTGAAGCTTTCTTT
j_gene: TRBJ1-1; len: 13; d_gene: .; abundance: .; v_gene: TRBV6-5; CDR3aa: CASSNRVDTEAFF; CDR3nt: TGTGCCAGCAGCAACAGGGTTGACACTGAAGCTTTCTTT
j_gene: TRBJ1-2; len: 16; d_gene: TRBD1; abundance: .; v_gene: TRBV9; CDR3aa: CASSVDAGGANYGYTF; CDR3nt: TGTGCCAGCAGCGTAGATGCAGGGGGAGCTAACTATGGCTACACCTTC
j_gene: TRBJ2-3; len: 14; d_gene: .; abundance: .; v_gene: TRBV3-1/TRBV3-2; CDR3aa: CASSPTLRTDTQYF; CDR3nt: TGTGCCAGCAGCCCGACACTTCGCACAGATACGCAGTATTTT
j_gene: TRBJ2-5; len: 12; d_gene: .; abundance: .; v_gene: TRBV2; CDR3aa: CARQGYQETQYF; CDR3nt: TGTGCCCGCCAAGGTTACCAAGAGACCCAGTACTTC